The 5 T cell receptor beta chains below all came from one sample that was sequenced in a study of cytomegalovirus exposure and HLA in healthy donors. 13 Jbeta primers and 60 Vbeta primers were used for the PCR. Sequencing used immunoSEQ multiplex PCR; TCRdb keeps in-frame clones, though not all of them. Of some 160,000 clones listed, 82% are singletons. The sequencing sample was made of PBMCs. These TCRs come from a male donor in good health and CMV-seronegative.

The chain uses TRBV11-2 and TRBJ2-7, with 8 bases that match TRBD1. Trimming at V came to 1 base and at J to 2 bases, leaving 4 bases not matched to a gene. The CDR3 totals 15 residues. Looked up from germline, CDR1 is SGHAT and CDR2 is FQNNGV. The chain's CDR3 is CASSLGQGNTYEQYF. The CDR3 DNA follows: TGTGCCAGCAGCTTAGGACAGGGGAACACCTACGAGCAGTACTTC. Full variable domain (missing parts from reference TRBV11-2 and TRBJ2-7): EAGVAQSPRYKIIEKRQSVAFWCNPISGHATLYWYQQILGQGPKLLIQFQNNGVVDDSQLPKDRFSAERLKGVDSTLKIQPAKLEDSAVYLCASSLGQGNTYEQYFGPGTRLTVT.

J is TRBJ1-6 and V is TRBV4-1; 7 positions agree with TRBD1. CDR1 and CDR2 (germline): MGHRA, YSYEKL. This CDR3 comprises 22 residues. V lost 0 bases to trimming and J lost 10 bases; unmatched junction nucleotides: 27. The CDR3 loop is CASSQDCGQDLYGAPPFSPLHF. CDR3 sequence (DNA): TGCGCCAGCAGCCAAGATTGTGGACAGGACCTTTATGGAGCTCCACCATTCTCACCCCTCCACTTT.

The chain is built from TRBV28 and TRBJ2-4, with TRBD1 as a possible D gene (5 bases). With 4 bases removed from V and 0 bases from J, the gap between germline ends came to 10 bases. Germline CDR1 and CDR2: MDHEN and SYDVKM. CDR3 length: 15 amino acids. Here the CDR3 DNA reads TGTGCCAGCAGTTCGAGGACATTAGCCAAAAACATTCAGTACTTC. Residues: CASSSRTLAKNIQYF.

The V and J genes are TRBV30 and TRBJ1-1; D gene uncertain. Per germline, CDR1 GTSNPN and CDR2 SVGIG (reference sequence). Trimming removed 5 bases at V and 8 bases at J, with 15 bases between. The CDR3 sequence is 12 residues long. CDR3 DNA sequence: TGTGCCTGGGCGGATGTGGGGAGGGAAGCTTTCTTT. It specifies CAWADVGREAFF.

This clone occurred once. The chain uses TRBV11-3 and TRBJ2-1; D call uncertain. Germline CDR1 is SGHNT and CDR2 is YENEEA. CDR3 length: 16 residues. Trimming removed 0 bases from V and 0 bases from J, with 9 bases in between. The CDR3 bases are TGTGCCAGCAGCTTAGAGTTAGCTCGCTCCTACAATGAGCAGTTCTTC. This codes for CASSLELARSYNEQFF.